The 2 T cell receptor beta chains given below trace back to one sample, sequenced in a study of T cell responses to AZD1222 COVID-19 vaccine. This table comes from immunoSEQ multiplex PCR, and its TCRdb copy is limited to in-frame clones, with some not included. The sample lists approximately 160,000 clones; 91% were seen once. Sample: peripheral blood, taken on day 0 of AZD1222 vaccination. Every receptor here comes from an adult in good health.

CDR3 sequence (DNA): TGTGCCATCAGCGCGGGACAGGGGAGCACTGAAGCTTTCTTT. Protein: CAISAGQGSTEAFF. The chain is built from TRBV10-3 and TRBJ1-1; the match to TRBD1 covers 10 bases. The germline V gene has CDR1 ENHRY and CDR2 SYGVKD. The CDR3 covers 14 residues. Unmatched junction bases numbered 5, after V lost 6 bases and J lost 4 bases.

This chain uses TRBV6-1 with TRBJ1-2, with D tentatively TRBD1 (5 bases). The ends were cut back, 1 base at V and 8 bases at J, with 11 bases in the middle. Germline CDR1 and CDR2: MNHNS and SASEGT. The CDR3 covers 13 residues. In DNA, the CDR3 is TGTGCCAGCAGTGAAGGCAGGGTGTGGGGCTACACCTTC. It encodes CASSEGRVWGYTF.